Described below is a single T cell receptor (beta chain) sequence and its context. This CDR3 has 14 amino acids. In germline, CDR1 is SGHVS, CDR2 FQNEAQ. Each CDR3 protein gets one entry after TCRdb re-called the PCR reads with MiXCR. The sample includes some 11,000 distinct CDR3 sequences, around 52% of them seen just once. This sample stems from a study of tumor-infiltrating lymphocytes in oesophageal squamous cell carcinoma. The receptor was isolated from a female donor with esophageal squamous cell carcinoma. The sequencing input was esophageal tumor tissue. The chain combines TRBV7-8 with TRBJ2-5; D possibly corresponds to TRBD1 (6 bases). The J call is in doubt because the DNA end fits TRBJ2-7 better. DNA of the CDR3: TGTGCCAGCAGCTTAGCACAGGGACGCTACGAGCAGTACTTC. This translates into CASSLAQGRYEQYF.